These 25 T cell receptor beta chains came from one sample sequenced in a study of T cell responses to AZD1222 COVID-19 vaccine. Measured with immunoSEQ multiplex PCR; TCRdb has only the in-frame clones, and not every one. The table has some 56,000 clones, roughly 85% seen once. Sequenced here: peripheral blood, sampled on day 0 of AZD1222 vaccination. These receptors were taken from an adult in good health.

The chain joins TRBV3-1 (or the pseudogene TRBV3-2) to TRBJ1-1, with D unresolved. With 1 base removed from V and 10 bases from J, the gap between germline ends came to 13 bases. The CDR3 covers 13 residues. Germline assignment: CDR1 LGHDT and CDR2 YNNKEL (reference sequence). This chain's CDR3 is CASSQGARIGAFF. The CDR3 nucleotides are TGTGCCAGCAGCCAAGGCGCCCGCATCGGAGCTTTCTTT.

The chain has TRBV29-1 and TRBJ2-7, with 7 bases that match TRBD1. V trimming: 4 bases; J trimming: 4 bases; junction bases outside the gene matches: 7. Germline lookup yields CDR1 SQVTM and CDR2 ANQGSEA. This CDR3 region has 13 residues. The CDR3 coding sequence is TGCAGCGTTGGGAAGGGGGCGTTTTACGAGCAGTACTTC. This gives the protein CSVGKGAFYEQYF.

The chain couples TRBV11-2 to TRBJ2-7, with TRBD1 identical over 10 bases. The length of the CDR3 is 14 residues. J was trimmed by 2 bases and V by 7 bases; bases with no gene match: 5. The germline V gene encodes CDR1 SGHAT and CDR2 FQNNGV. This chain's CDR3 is CASTRDRGPYEQYF. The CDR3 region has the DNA TGTGCCAGCACCCGGGACAGGGGTCCCTACGAGCAGTACTTC.

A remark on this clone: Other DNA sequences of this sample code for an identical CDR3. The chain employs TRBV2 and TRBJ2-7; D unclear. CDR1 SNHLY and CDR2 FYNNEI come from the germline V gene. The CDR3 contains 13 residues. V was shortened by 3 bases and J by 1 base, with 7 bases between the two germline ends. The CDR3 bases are TGTGCCAGCAGTGAGGATTCTTCCTACGAGCAGTACTTC. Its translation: CASSEDSSYEQYF.

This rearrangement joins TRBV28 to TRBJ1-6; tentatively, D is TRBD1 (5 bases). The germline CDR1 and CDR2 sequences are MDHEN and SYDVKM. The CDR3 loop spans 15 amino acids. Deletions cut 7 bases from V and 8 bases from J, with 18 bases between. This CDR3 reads CASNTPGQVDSPLHF. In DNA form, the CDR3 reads TGTGCCAGCAACACCCCCGGACAAGTCGATTCACCCCTCCACTTT.

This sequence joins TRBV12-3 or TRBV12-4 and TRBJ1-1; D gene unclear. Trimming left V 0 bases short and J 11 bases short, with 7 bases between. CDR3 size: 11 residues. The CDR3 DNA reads TGTGCCAGCAGTTTAGCTACGGGGGCTTTCTTT. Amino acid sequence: CASSLATGAFF.

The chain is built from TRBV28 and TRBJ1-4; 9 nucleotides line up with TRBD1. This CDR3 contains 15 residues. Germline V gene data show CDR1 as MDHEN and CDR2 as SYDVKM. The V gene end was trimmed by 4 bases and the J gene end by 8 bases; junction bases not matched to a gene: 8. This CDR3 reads CASSSPGQGGEKLFF. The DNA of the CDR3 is TGTGCCAGCAGTTCACCGGGACAGGGAGGAGAAAAACTGTTTTTT.

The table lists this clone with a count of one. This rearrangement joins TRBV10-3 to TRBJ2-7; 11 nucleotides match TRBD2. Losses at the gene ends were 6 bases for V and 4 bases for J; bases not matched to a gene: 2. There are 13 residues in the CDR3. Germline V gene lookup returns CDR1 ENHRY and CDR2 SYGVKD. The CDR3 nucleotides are TGTGCCATCAGCCTAGCGGGGGGTTACGAGCAGTACTTC. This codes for CAISLAGGYEQYF.

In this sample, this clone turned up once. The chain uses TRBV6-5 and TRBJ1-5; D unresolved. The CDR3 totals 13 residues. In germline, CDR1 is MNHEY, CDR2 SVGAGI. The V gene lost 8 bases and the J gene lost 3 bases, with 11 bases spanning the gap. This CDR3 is CASRRAVNQPQHF. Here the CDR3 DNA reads TGTGCCAGCCGGCGGGCAGTCAATCAGCCCCAGCATTTT.

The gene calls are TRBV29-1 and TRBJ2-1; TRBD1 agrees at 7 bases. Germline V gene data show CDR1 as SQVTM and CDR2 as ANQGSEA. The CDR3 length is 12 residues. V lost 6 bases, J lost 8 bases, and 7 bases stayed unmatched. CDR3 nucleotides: TGCAGCGTCCGACAGGGTCGGGATGAGCAGTTCTTC. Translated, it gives CSVRQGRDEQFF.

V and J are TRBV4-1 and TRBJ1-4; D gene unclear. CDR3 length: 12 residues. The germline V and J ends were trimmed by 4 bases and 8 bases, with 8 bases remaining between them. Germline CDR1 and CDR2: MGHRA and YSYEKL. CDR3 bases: TGCGCCAGCAGCCTCCAAGACGAAAAACTGTTTTTT. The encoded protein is CASSLQDEKLFF.

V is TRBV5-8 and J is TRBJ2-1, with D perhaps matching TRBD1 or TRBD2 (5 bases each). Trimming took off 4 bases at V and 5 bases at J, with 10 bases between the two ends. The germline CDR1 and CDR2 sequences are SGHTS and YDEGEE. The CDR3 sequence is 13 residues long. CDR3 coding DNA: TGTGCCAGCAGCCCGTGGGGACACAATGAGCAGTTCTTC. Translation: CASSPWGHNEQFF.

CDR3 in DNA: TGTGCCAGCAGCAGAGGGACAGGGAGGAGCGGGGAGCTGTTTTTT. Amino acids: CASSRGTGRSGELFF. V gene TRBV5-4 combines with J gene TRBJ2-2, with 9 bases lining up with TRBD1. The trim removed 4 bases at V and 7 bases at J, leaving 8 bases unmatched. There are 15 residues in the CDR3. In germline, CDR1 is SGHNT, CDR2 YYREEE (reference sequence).

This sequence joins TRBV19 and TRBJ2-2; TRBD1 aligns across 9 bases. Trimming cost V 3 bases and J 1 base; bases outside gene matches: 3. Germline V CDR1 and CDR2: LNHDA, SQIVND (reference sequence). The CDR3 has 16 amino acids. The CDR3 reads CASSMMTGGNTGELFF. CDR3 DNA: TGTGCCAGTAGTATGATGACAGGGGGGAACACCGGGGAGCTGTTTTTT. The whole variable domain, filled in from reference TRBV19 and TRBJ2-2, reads DGGITQSPKYLFRKEGQNVTLSCEQNLNHDAMYWYRQDPGQGLRLIYYSQIVNDFQKGDIAEGYSVSREKKESFPLTVTSAQKNPTAFYLCASSMMTGGNTGELFFGEGSRLTVL.

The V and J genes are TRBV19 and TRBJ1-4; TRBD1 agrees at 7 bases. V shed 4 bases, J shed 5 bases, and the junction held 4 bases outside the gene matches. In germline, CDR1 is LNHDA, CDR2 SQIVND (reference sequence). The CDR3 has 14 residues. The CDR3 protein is CASSKQGQNEKLFF. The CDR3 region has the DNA TGTGCCAGTAGTAAACAGGGGCAGAATGAAAAACTGTTTTTT. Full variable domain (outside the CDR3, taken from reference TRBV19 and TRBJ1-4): DGGITQSPKYLFRKEGQNVTLSCEQNLNHDAMYWYRQDPGQGLRLIYYSQIVNDFQKGDIAEGYSVSREKKESFPLTVTSAQKNPTAFYLCASSKQGQNEKLFFGSGTQLSVL.

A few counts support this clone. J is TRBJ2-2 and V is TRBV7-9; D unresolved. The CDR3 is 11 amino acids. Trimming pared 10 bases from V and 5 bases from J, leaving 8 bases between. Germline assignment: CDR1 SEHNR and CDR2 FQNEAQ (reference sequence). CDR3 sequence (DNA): TGTGCCACCATACAGACCGGGGAGCTGTTTTTT. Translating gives CATIQTGELFF.

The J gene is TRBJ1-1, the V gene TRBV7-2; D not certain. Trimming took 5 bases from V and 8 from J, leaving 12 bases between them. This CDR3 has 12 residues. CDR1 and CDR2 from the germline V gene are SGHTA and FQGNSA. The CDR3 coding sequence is TGTGCCAGCAGCGTCGTGGGAATCGAAGCTTTCTTT. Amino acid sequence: CASSVVGIEAFF.

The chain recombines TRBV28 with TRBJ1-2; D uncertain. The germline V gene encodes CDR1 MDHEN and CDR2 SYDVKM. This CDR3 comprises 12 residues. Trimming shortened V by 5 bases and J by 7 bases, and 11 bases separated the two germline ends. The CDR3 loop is CASSGSGGGYTF. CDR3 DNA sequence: TGTGCCAGCAGTGGGAGCGGAGGTGGCTACACCTTC.

Written as DNA, the CDR3 is TGTGCCACCAGTGATTTGCAATTTGCTGGCTACACCTTC. The encoded protein is CATSDLQFAGYTF. The gene calls are TRBV24-1 and TRBJ1-2; D is undetermined. Looked up from germline, CDR1 is KGHDR and CDR2 is SFDVKD. Trimming removed 0 bases at V and 7 bases at J, with 8 bases between. The CDR3 is 13 residues long.

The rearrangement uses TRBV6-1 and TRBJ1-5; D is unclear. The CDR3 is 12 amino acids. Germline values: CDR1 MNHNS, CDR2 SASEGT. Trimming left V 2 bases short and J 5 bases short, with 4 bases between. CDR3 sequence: CASSELDQPQHF. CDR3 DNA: TGTGCCAGCAGTGAATTGGATCAGCCCCAGCATTTT.

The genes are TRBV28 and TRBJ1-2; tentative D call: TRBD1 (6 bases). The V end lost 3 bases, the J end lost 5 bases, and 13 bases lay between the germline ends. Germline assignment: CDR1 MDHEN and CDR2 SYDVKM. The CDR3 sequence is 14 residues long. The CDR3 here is CASSFIGGRYGYTF. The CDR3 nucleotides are TGTGCCAGCAGTTTTATCGGGGGCAGGTATGGCTACACCTTC.

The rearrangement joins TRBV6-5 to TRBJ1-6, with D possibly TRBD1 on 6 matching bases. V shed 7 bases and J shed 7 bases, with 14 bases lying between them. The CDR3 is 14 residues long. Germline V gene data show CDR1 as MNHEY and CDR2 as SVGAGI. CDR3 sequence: CASTTDSLNSPLHF. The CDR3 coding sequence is TGTGCCAGCACTACGGACAGCCTAAATTCACCCCTCCACTTT.

CDR3 amino acids: CSVKTGTNYGYTF. In DNA form, the CDR3 reads TGCAGCGTTAAGACAGGGACAAACTATGGCTACACCTTC. J is TRBJ1-2 and V is TRBV29-1; TRBD1 aligns across 7 bases. CDR1 and CDR2 from the germline V gene are SQVTM and ANQGSEA. Unmatched junction bases numbered 5, after V lost 5 bases and J lost 2 bases. The CDR3 has 13 residues. The variable domain in full, completed from reference TRBV29-1 and TRBJ1-2, reads SAVISQKPSRDICQRGTSLTIQCQVDSQVTMMFWYRQQPGQSLTLIATANQGSEATYESGFVIDKFPISRPNLTFSTLTVSNMSPEDSSIYLCSVKTGTNYGYTFGSGTRLTVV.

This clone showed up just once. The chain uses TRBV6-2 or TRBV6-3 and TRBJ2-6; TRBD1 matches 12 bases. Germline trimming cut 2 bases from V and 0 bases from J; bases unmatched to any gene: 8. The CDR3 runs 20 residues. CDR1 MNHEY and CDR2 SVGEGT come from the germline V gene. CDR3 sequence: CASSYSRDRGLLSGANVLTF. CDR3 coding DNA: TGTGCCAGCAGTTACAGCCGGGACAGGGGGCTCCTCTCTGGGGCCAACGTCCTGACTTTC.

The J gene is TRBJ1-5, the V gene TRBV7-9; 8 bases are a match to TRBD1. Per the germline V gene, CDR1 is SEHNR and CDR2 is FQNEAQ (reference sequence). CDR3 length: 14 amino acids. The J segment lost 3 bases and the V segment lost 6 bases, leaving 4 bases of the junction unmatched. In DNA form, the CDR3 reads TGTGCCAGCAGTGGGACAGGTACCAATCAGCCCCAGCATTTT. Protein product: CASSGTGTNQPQHF.